Each of the 4 T cell receptor beta chains below was sequenced from the same sample in a study of blood T cell repertoires in COVID-19. The method was immunoSEQ multiplex PCR; TCRdb's version includes in-frame clones alone and lacks a portion of them. The table shows hundreds of thousands of clones, with roughly 90% occurring only once. Sequences were obtained from peripheral blood. The origin of the receptors is a woman aged 45-65 years with active or convalescent COVID-19.

V and J are TRBV15 and TRBJ2-7, with TRBD2 matching 9 bases. Trimming at V came to 0 bases and at J to 5 bases, leaving 8 bases not matched to a gene. The CDR3 is 16 amino acids. Per germline, CDR1 LNHNV and CDR2 YYDKDF (reference sequence). CDR3 residues: CATSRDRASGVHEQYF. The CDR3 region has the DNA TGTGCCACCAGCAGAGATAGGGCTAGCGGGGTTCACGAGCAGTACTTC. Using reference TRBV15 and TRBJ2-7 for the parts outside the CDR3, the full variable domain is DAMVIQNPRYQVTQFGKPVTLSCSQTLNHNVMYWYQQKSSQAPKLLFHYYDKDFNNEADTPDNFQSRRPNTSFCFLDIRSPGLGDTAMYLCATSRDRASGVHEQYFGPGTRLTVT.

The rearrangement joins TRBV5-8 to TRBJ1-5, with 8 bases identical to TRBD1. Trimming took 2 bases from V and 1 from J; bases not matched to a gene: 5. Looked up from germline, CDR1 is SGHTS and CDR2 is YDEGEE. This CDR3 region has 16 residues. The CDR3 reads CASSLYTGGSNQPQHF. CDR3 DNA: TGTGCCAGCAGCTTATACACAGGGGGAAGCAATCAGCCCCAGCATTTT.

This chain uses TRBV2 with TRBJ2-1; possible D gene TRBD1, 6 bases. The CDR3 loop spans 11 amino acids. Germline CDR1 is SNHLY and CDR2 is FYNNEI. The ends were cut back, 5 bases at V and 12 bases at J, with 11 bases in the middle. Here the CDR3 DNA reads TGTGCCAGCAGTCGGGACATGGGGCAGTTCTTC. It encodes CASSRDMGQFF.

The chain couples TRBV28 to TRBJ1-2; D is unresolved. The ends were cut back, 2 bases at V and 3 bases at J, with 10 bases in the middle. The CDR3 totals 14 residues. Looked up from germline, CDR1 is MDHEN and CDR2 is SYDVKM. The chain's CDR3 is CASSLSRNDYGYTF. In DNA, the CDR3 is TGTGCCAGCAGTTTAAGCAGGAATGACTATGGCTACACCTTC.